This TCR beta chain was obtained from a study of a mutant IDH1 vaccine in newly diagnosed glioma. The wider study: Radiotherapy, temozolomide, or both had been given previously, and both were given to most. Scheduled at week 35, visit V12 preceded visit V13, held at week 47.

Of note for this clone: Its antigen is still unknown.

The protocol was immunoSEQ multiplex PCR, while the TCRdb copy is restricted to in-frame clones and leaves out a portion. Altogether about 84,000 clones are present, approximately 80% being singletons, with the ten largest covering more than 4.5%. Time point specified: week 47, end of study. Doses consisted of 300 ug of mutant IDH1 20-mer peptide each, paired with topical imiquimod. Regarding the study as a whole: Changes in top peripheral clonotypes did not appear linked to pseudoprogression.

Material: PBMCs, obtained from a glioma patient whose treatment included an IDH1 peptide vaccine. The receptor comes from a man in his forties with glioma.

In nucleotides, the CDR3 is TGTGCCAGCAGCTTAGGTAACCAACAGGTTTTGAACACTGAAGCTTTCTTT. Translation gives CASSLGNQQVLNTEAFF. This chain joins TRBV7-8 and TRBJ1-1; the D gene is possibly TRBD1 (5 bases). Trimming took 1 base from V and 0 from J, leaving 15 bases between them. CDR1 and CDR2 from the germline V gene are SGHVS and FQNEAQ. This CDR3 is 17 amino acids long. The full variable domain, in which reference TRBV7-8 and TRBJ1-1 provide the parts outside the CDR3, is GAGVSQSPRYKVAKRGQDVALRCDPISGHVSLFWYQQALGQGPEFLTYFQNEAQLDKSGLPSDRFFAERPEGSVSTLKIQRTQQEDSAVYLCASSLGNQQVLNTEAFFGQGTRLTVV.